One T cell receptor (beta chain) is described in this entry. The source of the sample is a study of OX40 agonist ivuxolimab in advanced cancers. This table comes from immunoSEQ multiplex PCR, and its TCRdb copy is limited to in-frame clones, with some not included. This table has 70,000 to 95,000 clones, over 75% appearing once. CDR1 and CDR2 (germline): SGHTA, FQGTGA. The CDR3 spans 13 residues. V was trimmed by 1 base and J by 6 bases, leaving 8 bases between them. The V and J genes are TRBV7-3 and TRBJ2-3; D remains unclear. The TCR sequence derives from an adult with an advanced solid tumor such as melanoma, head and neck, liver or kidney cancer. Sequences were derived from CD4+ or CD8+ T cells sorted from blood, sampled in a trial of the OX40 agonist ivuxolimab. The CDR3 loop reads CASSLNFGDTQYF. CDR3 DNA sequence: TGTGCCAGCAGCTTAAATTTCGGTGATACGCAGTATTTT.